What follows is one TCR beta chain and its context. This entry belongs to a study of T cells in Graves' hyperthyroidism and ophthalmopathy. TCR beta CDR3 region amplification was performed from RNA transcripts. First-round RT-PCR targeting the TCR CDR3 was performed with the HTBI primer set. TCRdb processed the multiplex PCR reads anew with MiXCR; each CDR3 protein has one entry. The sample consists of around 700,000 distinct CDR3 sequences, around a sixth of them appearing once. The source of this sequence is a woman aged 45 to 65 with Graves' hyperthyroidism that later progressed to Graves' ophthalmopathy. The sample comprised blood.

This CDR3 is CASSHRDRGDQPQHF. The CDR3 bases are TGTGCCAGCAGTCACCGGGACAGGGGCGATCAGCCCCAGCATTTT. The J gene is TRBJ1-5, the V gene TRBV6-1; TRBD1 agrees at 10 bases. CDR1 and CDR2 (germline): MNHNS, SASEGT. V lost 5 bases, J lost 5 bases, and 6 bases stayed unmatched. CDR3 length: 15 amino acids.